This passage covers 4 T cell receptor beta chains from one sample sequenced in a study of T cells after yellow fever vaccination (dated by TCRdb to about 2019). According to the study, the label for this sample's treatment or condition signals: live attenuated yellow fever vaccine strain. Library construction relied on 5' RACE. The sequencer listed for this sample is Illumina HiSeq 2500. In TCRdb, the public reads were trimmed at Q25 with fastp and aligned with MiXCR, with productive beta chains retained. Every distinct CDR3 protein forms one entry, paired with its most common genes and DNA. Across this sample there are nearly 550,000 distinct CDR3 sequences, with roughly a fifth seen only once. The ten largest make up approximately 14% of the sample. The material sequenced was PBMCs, taken 15 days after the yellow fever booster vaccination. These receptor sequences come from a man younger than 40 who received the YFV17D yellow fever vaccine.

This chain uses TRBV5-1 with TRBJ2-1; D is undetermined. Between the trimmed V and J ends, which lost 2 bases and 2 bases, there was a span of 11 bases. The CDR3 has 15 residues. Germline lookup yields CDR1 SGHRS and CDR2 YFSETQ. The CDR3 spells CASSFNLGTYNEQFF. DNA for the CDR3: TGCGCCAGCAGCTTCAACCTAGGAACCTACAATGAGCAGTTCTTC. Full variable domain (missing parts from reference TRBV5-1 and TRBJ2-1): KAGVTQTPRYLIKTRGQQVTLSCSPISGHRSVSWYQQTPGQGLQFLFEYFSETQRNKGNFPGRFSGRQFSNSRSEMNVSTLELGDSALYLCASSFNLGTYNEQFFGPGTRLTVL.

This clonotype was observed a few times. The rearrangement uses TRBV27 and TRBJ1-2; 10 positions match TRBD1. Germline values: CDR1 MNHEY, CDR2 SMNVEV (reference sequence). This CDR3 has 19 residues. The J segment lost 3 bases and the V segment lost 5 bases, leaving 18 bases of the junction unmatched. Here the CDR3 DNA reads TGTGCCAGCAGTCCCACTTGGTGGGACAGGGGACATGAGGACTATGGCTACACCTTC. Protein sequence: CASSPTWWDRGHEDYGYTF.

This clonotype was counted between two and nine times. The chain uses TRBV9 and TRBJ2-1; TRBD1 might be the D (6 bases). Trimming pared 3 bases from V and 5 bases from J, leaving 18 bases between. The CDR3 runs 16 residues. Per the germline V gene, CDR1 is SGDLS and CDR2 is YYNGEE. CDR3 loop: CASSGRLEQGNNEQFF. DNA for the CDR3: TGTGCCAGCAGCGGCCGCCTAGAGCAGGGGAACAATGAGCAGTTCTTC.

The rearrangement links TRBV11-3 to TRBJ2-3; 7 bases agree with TRBD2. The V and J ends lost 1 base and 13 bases, in that order; junction bases with no gene match: 14. Germline CDR1 SGHNT, CDR2 YENEEA. The CDR3 runs to 15 residues. The CDR3 nucleotides read TGTGCCAGCAGCTTAGGGTACGTGTCGGGAGGCCCTAAGTATTTT. As protein: CASSLGYVSGGPKYF.